This passage covers 31 T cell receptor beta chains from one sample sequenced in a study of blood T cell repertoires in COVID-19. Repertoires were generated with immunoSEQ multiplex PCR, while TCRdb's copy carries only in-frame clones and drops some. The sample includes approximately 140,000 clones, about 90% of them seen just once. The sample comprised peripheral blood. These receptors came from a woman in her sixties or seventies with active or convalescent COVID-19.

The chain combines TRBV24-1 with TRBJ2-7; 8 bases map to TRBD1. This CDR3 contains 13 residues. Germline trimming cut 4 bases from V and 5 bases from J; bases unmatched to any gene: 3. Germline CDR1 KGHDR, CDR2 SFDVKD. This chain's CDR3 is CATSDKDRDEQYF. The CDR3 coding sequence is TGTGCCACCAGTGACAAGGACAGGGACGAGCAGTACTTC.

This sequence joins TRBV5-1 and TRBJ1-1, with 7 bases aligning to TRBD1. Germline V gene data show CDR1 as SGHRS and CDR2 as YFSETQ. The CDR3 is 15 amino acids. V lost 2 bases, J lost 0 bases, and 4 bases stayed unmatched. Here the CDR3 reads CASSLSGTVNTEAFF. The DNA for the CDR3 is TGCGCCAGCAGCTTATCCGGGACAGTGAACACTGAAGCTTTCTTT.

The genes are TRBV4-1 and TRBJ1-5, with D maybe TRBD1 (5 bases). The CDR3 runs to 18 residues. Germline V gene sequence: CDR1 MGHRA, CDR2 YSYEKL. V dropped 0 bases and J dropped 3 bases, with 18 bases sitting between them. In nucleotides, the CDR3 is TGCGCCAGCAGCCAAGATCTAGTAGGGATTGGGGCCAATCAGCCCCAGCATTTT. Amino acid sequence: CASSQDLVGIGANQPQHF.

The chain combines TRBV7-2 with TRBJ1-1, with D uncertain. The length of the CDR3 is 14 residues. Trimming took 4 bases from V and 0 from J, leaving 9 bases between them. The germline gives CDR1 SGHTA, CDR2 FQGNSA. The CDR3 DNA reads TGTGCCAGCAGCTCCCAGGCTCTGAACACTGAAGCTTTCTTT. Protein sequence: CASSSQALNTEAFF.

The rearrangement uses TRBV18 and TRBJ1-3; a possible D gene is TRBD1 (6 bases). The CDR3 is 16 amino acids. In germline, CDR1 is KGHSH, CDR2 LQKENI. Trimming removed 0 bases from V and 3 bases from J, with 12 bases in between. CDR3 nucleotide sequence: TGTGCCAGCTCACCACCGGCGGCAGGGGTTGGAAACACCATATATTTT. Amino acid sequence: CASSPPAAGVGNTIYF.

This chain joins TRBV19 and TRBJ1-4; D is undetermined. The germline V gene encodes CDR1 LNHDA and CDR2 SQIVND (reference sequence). CDR3 length: 15 amino acids. Trimming shortened V by 5 bases and J by 3 bases, and 13 bases separated the two germline ends. The CDR3 coding sequence is TGTGCCAGTAGTCCTCCGTCAGGCGCTAATGAAAAACTGTTTTTT. Protein: CASSPPSGANEKLFF.

The chain is built from TRBV27 and TRBJ2-7, with a weak D call TRBD2 (5 bases). This CDR3 spans 15 amino acids. CDR1 and CDR2 from the germline V gene are MNHEY and SMNVEV (reference sequence). Deletions cut 4 bases from V and 0 bases from J, with 13 bases between. CDR3 sequence: CASSSSAASSYEQYF. The CDR3 nucleotides are TGTGCCAGCAGTTCGTCAGCGGCGAGCTCCTACGAGCAGTACTTC.

The chain couples TRBV6-5 to TRBJ1-5, with 11 bases aligning to TRBD1. CDR1 and CDR2 from the germline V gene are MNHEY and SVGAGI. Trimming cost V 5 bases and J 7 bases; bases outside gene matches: 7. This CDR3 is 15 amino acids long. In DNA, the CDR3 is TGTGCCAGCAGTCCCGGGACAGGGGGAGGACAGCCCCAGCATTTT. Protein sequence: CASSPGTGGGQPQHF.

The V call is TRBV19, the J call TRBJ2-5; TRBD1 matches 8 bases. The CDR3 sequence is 17 residues long. V shed 4 bases, J shed 1 base, and the junction held 11 bases outside the gene matches. Per the germline V gene, CDR1 is LNHDA and CDR2 is SQIVND (reference sequence). The chain's CDR3 is CASSTPGRGPFQETQYF. CDR3 nucleotide sequence: TGTGCCAGTAGTACCCCCGGCAGGGGGCCGTTCCAAGAGACCCAGTACTTC.

V is TRBV27 and J is TRBJ1-6; 9 nucleotides match TRBD1. Losses at the gene ends were 5 bases for V and 8 bases for J; bases not matched to a gene: 7. The CDR3 has 15 amino acids. CDR1 and CDR2 (germline): MNHEY, SMNVEV (reference sequence). The DNA of the CDR3 is TGTGCCAGCAGTCCGGGACAGGGTTCGGATTCACCCCTCCACTTT. Translated, it gives CASSPGQGSDSPLHF.

The V gene is TRBV6-5, the J gene TRBJ2-2, with TRBD2 as a possible D gene (6 bases). Trimming pared 2 bases from V and 0 bases from J, leaving 10 bases between. Germline-derived CDR1 and CDR2 are MNHEY and SVGAGI. CDR3 length: 16 amino acids. CDR3 coding DNA: TGTGCCAGCAGTTACAACGGAGGGGCGAACACCGGGGAGCTGTTTTTT. Translation gives CASSYNGGANTGELFF.

This chain uses TRBV27 with TRBJ1-1; maybe TRBD1 (5 bases). Germline V gene sequence: CDR1 MNHEY, CDR2 SMNVEV (reference sequence). The V and J ends lost 8 bases and 12 bases respectively, with 22 bases between them. CDR3 size: 13 residues. This CDR3 is CASSLAGGGSPFF. The CDR3 DNA is TGTGCCAGCTCCCTCGCCGGGGGAGGCAGTCCTTTCTTT.

This clone appeared a few times. This rearrangement joins TRBV2 to TRBJ2-1, with 11 bases matching TRBD2. CDR3 length: 16 residues. The junction had 7 bases not matched to a gene; V was cut back by 6 bases and J by 3 bases. Germline CDR1 SNHLY, CDR2 FYNNEI. This CDR3 reads CASRPIAGGIYNEQFF. In DNA, the CDR3 is TGTGCCAGCAGGCCTATAGCGGGGGGGATCTACAATGAGCAGTTCTTC.

This chain's CDR3 is CASSLISGVNNEQFF. The CDR3 DNA is TGTGCCAGCAGCTTAATCAGCGGGGTAAACAATGAGCAGTTCTTC. V usage is TRBV7-2 and J usage is TRBJ2-1, with 7 bases matching TRBD2. V lost 2 bases to trimming and J lost 5 bases; unmatched junction nucleotides: 6. This CDR3 comprises 15 residues. From germline, CDR1 is SGHTA and CDR2 FQGNSA.

The gene calls are TRBV5-5 and TRBJ1-4; D is unresolved. Germline CDR1 reads SGHKS; CDR2 reads YYEKEE (reference sequence). V shed 2 bases and J shed 4 bases, with 3 bases lying between them. This CDR3 has 12 residues. CDR3: CASSFSNEKLFF. CDR3 nucleotide sequence: TGTGCCAGCAGCTTTAGTAATGAAAAACTGTTTTTT.

The gene calls are TRBV7-2 and TRBJ1-1; D is possibly TRBD1 (5 bases). This CDR3 has 14 amino acids. Trimming stripped 5 bases from V and 0 bases from J, with 10 bases between. CDR1 is SGHTA and CDR2 is FQGNSA in the germline V gene. CDR3: CASSPGFLNTEAFF. Here the CDR3 DNA reads TGTGCCAGCAGCCCAGGGTTCTTGAACACTGAAGCTTTCTTT.

The table lists this clone with a count of one. The genes are TRBV12-3 or TRBV12-4 and TRBJ1-1; possible D gene TRBD1, 5 bases. V was trimmed by 3 bases and J by 7 bases, leaving 12 bases between them. The length of the CDR3 is 13 residues. The CDR3 DNA sequence: TGTGCCAGCAGTTTGGGTCGGAGGGGTGAAGCTTTCTTT. Translation: CASSLGRRGEAFF.

Notes on this clone: The sample holds other DNA sequences that translate to the same CDR3. The chain uses TRBV6-5 and TRBJ1-1; unclear D gene. This CDR3 has 15 amino acids. V shed 0 bases and J shed 1 base, with 9 bases lying between them. CDR1 is MNHEY and CDR2 is SVGAGI in the germline V gene. The CDR3 DNA follows: TGTGCCAGCAGTTACTCGAGCAGAGGGAACACTGAAGCTTTCTTT. It is translated as CASSYSSRGNTEAFF.

This clone has just one count. The chain combines TRBV9 with TRBJ2-1; the D is unclear. The germline gives CDR1 SGDLS, CDR2 YYNGEE. The CDR3 loop spans 14 amino acids. Trimming cost V 0 bases and J 7 bases, with 11 bases left between them. The CDR3 coding sequence is TGTGCCAGCAGCGTAGCGGGTAGTTTAAATGAGCAGTTCTTC. Encoded protein: CASSVAGSLNEQFF.

This sequence joins TRBV5-6 and TRBJ1-5; a weak D match, TRBD1 (6 bases). The CDR3 consists of 14 residues. Trimming took 4 bases from V and 6 from J, leaving 14 bases between them. Germline assignment: CDR1 SGHDT and CDR2 YYEEEE. This CDR3 is CASSQKGGAQPQHF. In DNA form, the CDR3 reads TGTGCCAGCAGCCAGAAAGGGGGGGCTCAGCCCCAGCATTTT.

The V and J genes are TRBV6-6 and TRBJ2-2, with 7 bases aligning to TRBD2. CDR1 is MNHNY, CDR2 SVGAGI, per germline (reference sequence). CDR3 length: 14 amino acids. V lost 6 bases to trimming and J lost 3 bases; unmatched junction nucleotides: 4. The CDR3 reads CASSPGGYTGELFF. CDR3 nucleotide sequence: TGTGCCAGCAGCCCCGGGGGGTACACCGGGGAGCTGTTTTTT.

V is TRBV19 and J is TRBJ2-7; TRBD1 might be the D (6 bases). The CDR3 runs 14 residues. V shed 4 bases and J shed 6 bases, with 16 bases lying between them. The germline CDR1 and CDR2 sequences are LNHDA and SQIVND (reference sequence). The CDR3 here is CASSTIQGSVEQYF. CDR3 DNA sequence: TGTGCCAGTAGTACTATACAGGGATCGGTCGAGCAGTACTTC.

The V call is TRBV19, the J call TRBJ1-1, with TRBD1 as a possible D gene (6 bases). This CDR3 is built from 15 residues. Germline V gene sequence: CDR1 LNHDA, CDR2 SQIVND (reference sequence). Trimming left V 9 bases short and J 1 base short, with 18 bases between. DNA for the CDR3: TGTGCCAGCAGAAGCGGGACAAACACGAACACTGAAGCTTTCTTT. Translating it yields CASRSGTNTNTEAFF.

The chain has TRBV30 and TRBJ1-6; 7 bases fit TRBD1. CDR3 length: 16 residues. V lost 3 bases to trimming and J lost 9 bases; unmatched junction nucleotides: 14. CDR1 and CDR2 from the germline V gene are GTSNPN and SVGIG (reference sequence). The CDR3 bases are TGTGCCTGGAGCGACCCTCAAGGGACAGCGGGTTCACCCCTCCACTTT. Residues: CAWSDPQGTAGSPLHF. Together with reference TRBV30 and TRBJ1-6, the CDR3 gives the full variable domain: SQTIHQWPATLVQPVGSPLSLECTVEGTSNPNLYWYRQAAGRGLQLLFYSVGIGQISSEVPQNLSASRPQDRQFILSSKKLLLSDSGFYLCAWSDPQGTAGSPLHFGNGTRLTVT.

This rearrangement joins TRBV6-5 to TRBJ1-1; D is unclear. Germline V gene data show CDR1 as MNHEY and CDR2 as SVGAGI. This CDR3 has 11 residues. V gave up 7 bases and J gave up 1 base, with 4 bases separating them. The CDR3 nucleotides read TGTGCCAGCATCCGGAACACTGAAGCTTTCTTT. Encoded protein: CASIRNTEAFF.

The rearrangement uses TRBV2 and TRBJ1-3; 7 bases are a match to TRBD1. V was clipped by 7 bases and J by 4 bases; unmatched bases: 7. From germline, CDR1 is SNHLY and CDR2 FYNNEI. This CDR3 spans 14 amino acids. The CDR3 is CASKGTVLGNTIYF. The CDR3 nucleotides are TGTGCCAGCAAGGGGACAGTGTTAGGAAACACCATATATTTT.

J is TRBJ1-1 and V is TRBV10-3; 7 bases line up with TRBD1. Looked up from germline, CDR1 is ENHRY and CDR2 is SYGVKD. The CDR3 has 14 residues. V trimming: 5 bases; J trimming: 3 bases; junction bases outside the gene matches: 6. The CDR3 sequence is CAISTSRGDTEAFF. CDR3 bases: TGTGCCATCAGTACTAGCAGGGGGGACACTGAAGCTTTCTTT.

The V and J genes are TRBV7-2 and TRBJ1-2; TRBD1 agrees at 10 bases. The CDR3 has 17 residues. V shed 1 base and J 3 bases; nucleotides not matched to a gene: 8. Germline V gives CDR1 SGHTA, CDR2 FQGNSA. CDR3 in DNA: TGTGCCAGCAGCTTAGATGGGACAGGGGCGGTAGACTATGGCTACACCTTC. Encoded protein: CASSLDGTGAVDYGYTF.

The chain has TRBV10-3 and TRBJ1-1; D gene unclear. The CDR3 is made up of 14 amino acids. Deletions cut 6 bases from V and 0 bases from J, with 11 bases between. Germline assignment: CDR1 ENHRY and CDR2 SYGVKD. The CDR3 DNA is TGTGCCATCAGCCCGGGATACGTGAACACTGAAGCTTTCTTT. Translation gives CAISPGYVNTEAFF.

The chain combines TRBV5-4 with TRBJ2-1, with 7 nucleotides matching TRBD2. V shed 0 bases and J 1 base; nucleotides not matched to a gene: 10. CDR1 SGHNT and CDR2 YYREEE come from the germline V gene (reference sequence). The CDR3 is made up of 18 amino acids. CDR3 DNA sequence: TGTGCCAGCAGCTTGGACGGGACTAACCTCATTTCCTACAATGAGCAGTTCTTC. Translating gives CASSLDGTNLISYNEQFF.

J is TRBJ1-2 and V is TRBV25-1, with a possible D match to TRBD1 (5 bases). Germline assignment: CDR1 MGHDK and CDR2 SYGVNS. Trimming took off 1 base at V and 2 bases at J, with 8 bases between the two ends. CDR3 length equals 14 residues. CDR3 residues: CASSESGANYGYTF. The CDR3 DNA sequence: TGTGCCAGCAGTGAATCTGGGGCGAACTATGGCTACACCTTC.